These T cell receptor beta chains were read from a single sample in a study of molecular identifiers for immune sequencing clone quantification. MiXCR, run by TCRdb on the PCR reads, gives a single entry per CDR3 protein. The table shows about 510,000 distinct CDR3 sequences, with around a fifth occurring only once. The sample taken for sequencing was naive CD8+ T cells from blood, with Jurkat cell RNA spiked in. Source of these receptors: a human donor in good health. Some libraries in this study had Jurkat cell RNA spiked in. CDR3s include the opening cysteine and the closing phenylalanine or tryptophan. D genes are given only for firm matches. Expanded clones get a size class; other rows say once, few or many, or leave the size out.

v_call	j_call	clone_size	d_call	cdr3_nt	cdr3_aa
TRBV7-2	TRBJ1-2	NA	NA	TGTGCCACCATGGTGGGGGGATTTGGGTATGGCTACACCTTC	CATMVGGFGYGYTF
TRBV2	TRBJ2-3	many	NA	TGTGCCAGCAGCGAAGAATATGGGTTCGGCACAGATACGCAGTATTTT	CASSEEYGFGTDTQYF
TRBV13	TRBJ2-6	many	NA	TGTGCCAGCAGCCTTCGATGGGGGGCCAACGTCCTGACTTTC	CASSLRWGANVLTF
TRBV30	TRBJ2-7	few	TRBD2	TGTGCCTGGAGTGTACGAGCGGGAGCTCATGAGCAGTACTTC	CAWSVRAGAHEQYF
TRBV4-2	TRBJ2-3	few	NA	TGTGCCAGCAGCCTTCGACTGGGGGGGGCCACAGATACGCAGTATTTT	CASSLRLGGATDTQYF
TRBV4-3	TRBJ1-1	NA	NA	TGCGCCAGCAGCCAAGATATGTCGGCCAACACTGAAGCTTTCTTT	CASSQDMSANTEAFF
TRBV11-2	TRBJ2-7	NA	NA	TGTGCCAGCAACTTAGGACCCGGGGCCCTATTCACCTACGAGCAGTACTTC	CASNLGPGALFTYEQYF
TRBV12-3/TRBV12-4	TRBJ2-1	many	TRBD2	TGTGCCAGCAGTCTCTTAGCGGGGGGAGGTAATGAGCAGTTCTTC	CASSLLAGGGNEQFF
TRBV7-8	TRBJ2-4	few	NA	TGTGCCAGCAGCTTAGCTAGTTCCAAAAACATTCAGTACTTC	CASSLASSKNIQYF
TRBV20-1	TRBJ1-1	NA	NA	TGCAGTGCTAGAGGGGAGGGCGAGAGCGCAATTAACACTGAAGCTTTCTTT	CSARGEGESAINTEAFF
TRBV11-2	TRBJ2-5	few	TRBD2	TGTGCCAGCAGCCCCGGGGTGACTAGCGGGAGTTATTGGGAGACCCAGTACTTC	CASSPGVTSGSYWETQYF
TRBV10-1	TRBJ2-7	many	TRBD2	TGCGCCAGCAGTAACCGACTAGCGGGACAATCGGAGCAGTACTTC	CASSNRLAGQSEQYF
TRBV20-1	TRBJ2-4	NA	TRBD1	TGCAGTGCCCACTTTGGGGGGACAGGGGAGCTTAAGGTTCAGTACTTC	CSAHFGGTGELKVQYF
TRBV20-1	TRBJ2-7	many	NA	TGCAGTGCTCGGACGACTGAGCAGTACTTC	CSARTTEQYF
TRBV12-2	TRBJ1-2	NA	NA	TGTGCAAGTCGCTTAATCGACAGGGCTCCGCGTGGCTACACCTTC	CASRLIDRAPRGYTF
TRBV4-3	TRBJ2-3	many	TRBD2	TGCGCCAGCAGCCAAGATGTAGCGGGAGAAGGCACAGATACGCAGTATTTT	CASSQDVAGEGTDTQYF
TRBV4-3	TRBJ1-1	NA	NA	TGCGCCAGCAGCCAAGATCATTGGGGCCCTGAAGCTTTCTTT	CASSQDHWGPEAFF
TRBV6-2/TRBV6-3	TRBJ2-7	NA	NA	TGTGCCTGCTCGGCCGAGGTCTCCTACGAGCAGTACTTC	CACSAEVSYEQYF
TRBV4-1	TRBJ1-2	NA	TRBD1	TGCGCCAGCAGCCAAGGACAGGGGGCCTATGGCTACACCTTC	CASSQGQGAYGYTF
TRBV30	TRBJ2-3	NA	TRBD1	TGTGCCTGGAGTCGAGCAGGGGGTACAGATACGCAGTATTTT	CAWSRAGGTDTQYF
TRBV7-2	TRBJ2-6	few	NA	TGTGCCAGCAGCTTTTTCTCTGGGGCCAACGTCCCGACTTTC	CASSFFSGANVPTF
TRBV4-1	TRBJ2-1	few	NA	TGCGCCAGCAGCCAAGATCGAGACCTACTTTACAATGAGCAGTTCTTC	CASSQDRDLLYNEQFF
TRBV6-5	TRBJ2-3	NA	NA	TGTGCCAGCAAGGGCTTTGCGAAAAGCACAGATACGCAGTATTTT	CASKGFAKSTDTQYF
TRBV27	TRBJ2-7	NA	NA	TGTGCCAGCAGTATGCAGGGAAGCTCCTACGAGCAGTACTTC	CASSMQGSSYEQYF
TRBV6-4	TRBJ2-2	many	NA	TGTGCCAGCACGTTATGGGAGACCGGGGAGCTGTTTTTT	CASTLWETGELFF
TRBV7-2	TRBJ2-7	many	NA	TGTGCCAGCAGCTTAGGTGGGGGAGGGGGTTACGAGCAGTACTTC	CASSLGGGGGYEQYF
TRBV20-1	TRBJ2-5	NA	NA	TGCAGTGCTATAGGCGGACACCAAGAGACCCAGTACTTC	CSAIGGHQETQYF
TRBV12-3/TRBV12-4	TRBJ1-1	many	NA	TGTGCCAGCAGTTGGCAGCGGAACACTGAAGCTTTCTTT	CASSWQRNTEAFF
TRBV12-3/TRBV12-4	TRBJ1-4	many	NA	TGTGCCAGCAGTTTAGGGGCAGAGAAAACTAATGAAAAACTGTTTTTT	CASSLGAEKTNEKLFF
TRBV7-9	TRBJ2-7	NA	NA	TGTGCCAGCAGCCTAGTGACCGGGGCATCCTTTCTCTACGAGCAGTACTTC	CASSLVTGASFLYEQYF
TRBV7-9	TRBJ2-7	many	TRBD2	TGTGCCAGCAGCTTAGCCGTACTAGCGGGAGGGTACGAGCAGTACTTC	CASSLAVLAGGYEQYF
TRBV6-5	TRBJ2-5	many	TRBD1	TGTGCCAGCAGTTACAGGATAGGGGACAGGGGAAGGCCCGTGACCCAGTACTTC	CASSYRIGDRGRPVTQYF
TRBV20-1	TRBJ2-7	many	TRBD2	TGCAGTGCTAGAGTTAGCGGGAGTATGGGGCTCGAGCAGTACTTC	CSARVSGSMGLEQYF
TRBV13	TRBJ2-3	NA	NA	TGTGCCAGCAGCTTAGCGATGGAGCCCGGGGGAACAGATACGCAGTATTTT	CASSLAMEPGGTDTQYF
TRBV4-1	TRBJ2-3	NA	TRBD2	TGCGCCAGCAGCCATCTACTAGCGGGGGGAACCACAGATACGCAGTATTTT	CASSHLLAGGTTDTQYF
TRBV12-3/TRBV12-4	TRBJ1-4	many	NA	TGTGCCAGCAGTTTAGAAGCGTGGGGGGAAAAACTGTTTTTT	CASSLEAWGEKLFF
TRBV7-9	TRBJ2-7	many	NA	TGTGCCAGCACCCGCTTTGGGGACGGAACCTACGAGCAGTACTTC	CASTRFGDGTYEQYF
TRBV27	TRBJ2-1	few	TRBD2	TGTGCCAGCAGCTTAGCGGGAGGGCCCTACAATGAGCAGTCCTTC	CASSLAGGPYNEQSF
TRBV28	TRBJ1-2	NA	NA	TGTGCCAGCAGTTTGTGGCCGACAGACAACTGTGGCTACACCTTC	CASSLWPTDNCGYTF
TRBV19	TRBJ1-1	few	NA	TGTGCCAGTAGCCTCTGGGTTAGCACTGAAGCTTTCTTT	CASSLWVSTEAFF
TRBV6-5	TRBJ2-2	many	NA	TGTGCCAGCAGCTACGGGGGAACGAACACCGGGGAGCTGTTTTTT	CASSYGGTNTGELFF
TRBV29-1	TRBJ2-7	many	TRBD1	TGCAGCGTACTCGTGACAGGGGGCGTCTCCTACGAGCAGTACTTC	CSVLVTGGVSYEQYF
TRBV12-3/TRBV12-4	TRBJ2-3	many	NA	TGTGCCAGCAGTTTAGAAGGGATCAGGGAGCAATATAGCGGAGATACGCAGTATTTT	CASSLEGIREQYSGDTQYF
TRBV12-3/TRBV12-4	TRBJ2-2	many	NA	TGTGCCAGCAGGGAGATTAACACCGGGGAGCTGTTTTTT	CASREINTGELFF
TRBV13	TRBJ2-5	NA	TRBD1	TGTGCCAGCAGCCTAGGGACAGGTTGGCAAGAGACCCAGTACTTC	CASSLGTGWQETQYF
TRBV4-3	TRBJ1-1	many	NA	TGCGCCAGCAGCCAAGTTTGGGCATCACCATCGAACACTGAAGCTTTCTTT	CASSQVWASPSNTEAFF
TRBV7-9	TRBJ2-1	many	NA	TGTGCCAGCAGTTTACGTAATGAGCAGTTCTTC	CASSLRNEQFF
TRBV7-2	TRBJ2-7	many	NA	TGTGCCAGCAGTTACACAGGGACCTACGAGCAGTACTTC	CASSYTGTYEQYF
TRBV6-2/TRBV6-3	TRBJ1-1	few	NA	TGTGCCCCTAGGACGGAGGGCACTGAAGCTTTCTTT	CAPRTEGTEAFF
TRBV20-1	TRBJ2-5	NA	NA	TGCAGCGGGAACAGGGATTACCAAGAGACCCAGTACTTC	CSGNRDYQETQYF
TRBV6-1	TRBJ2-7	few	NA	TGTGCCAGCAGTGAATCGACAAAAAGGGCCTACGAGCAGTACTTC	CASSESTKRAYEQYF
TRBV24-1	TRBJ1-5	NA	NA	TGTGCCACCAGTGATCGTGGGGGAGACCAGCCCCAGCATTTT	CATSDRGGDQPQHF
TRBV27	TRBJ1-6	NA	NA	TGTGCCAGCAGTCGAACGGGGGGGTCCAATTCACCCCTCCACTTT	CASSRTGGSNSPLHF
TRBV5-6	TRBJ2-7	many	NA	TGTGCCAGCAGCTTGGCCCGGGGAGGCTACGAGCAGTACTTC	CASSLARGGYEQYF
TRBV20-1	TRBJ2-2	NA	NA	TGCAGTGCTCGAGACAGTGGGTGGGGCAACACCGGGGAGCTGTTTTTT	CSARDSGWGNTGELFF
TRBV5-1	TRBJ2-2	few	NA	TGCGCCAGCTTTCCGGGACCGGGCAGCGGCGGGGAGCTGTTTTTT	CASFPGPGSGGELFF
TRBV20-1	TRBJ1-1	many	NA	TGCAGTGCTAGAGACTCCGGGGGACCTGAAGCTTTCTTT	CSARDSGGPEAFF